This T cell receptor beta chain is from a study of monozygotic twins with inflammatory bowel disease. UMIs incorporating a 6-nucleotide sample barcode were appended by means of template switching. TCRdb reanalyzed the 5' RACE reads, giving one entry per CDR3 protein sequence and no DNA. The sample shows some 200,000 distinct CDR3 sequences, and around 7.6% sits with its ten largest clones. CDR3 length equals 15 residues. Germline CDR1 SGHVS, CDR2 FNYEAQ. Study results and caveats: Heterogeneous immunosuppressive treatment regimens may have introduced variability into patient repertoires. Among IBD patients, fewer clonotypes were shared with others than among healthy twins, especially with disease activity.

Turning to this clonotype: Its antigen is currently unknown.

Whole-blood total RNA was extracted without T cell sorting. The origin of this receptor is a human donor with ulcerative colitis or Crohn's disease, or a healthy co-twin of an affected twin (not recorded which). The chain couples TRBV7-6 to TRBJ2-1; TCRdb's D call, TRBD2, is unchecked because there is no DNA. Sequenced material: blood. The CDR3 loop reads CASSLVAGGLGEQFF.